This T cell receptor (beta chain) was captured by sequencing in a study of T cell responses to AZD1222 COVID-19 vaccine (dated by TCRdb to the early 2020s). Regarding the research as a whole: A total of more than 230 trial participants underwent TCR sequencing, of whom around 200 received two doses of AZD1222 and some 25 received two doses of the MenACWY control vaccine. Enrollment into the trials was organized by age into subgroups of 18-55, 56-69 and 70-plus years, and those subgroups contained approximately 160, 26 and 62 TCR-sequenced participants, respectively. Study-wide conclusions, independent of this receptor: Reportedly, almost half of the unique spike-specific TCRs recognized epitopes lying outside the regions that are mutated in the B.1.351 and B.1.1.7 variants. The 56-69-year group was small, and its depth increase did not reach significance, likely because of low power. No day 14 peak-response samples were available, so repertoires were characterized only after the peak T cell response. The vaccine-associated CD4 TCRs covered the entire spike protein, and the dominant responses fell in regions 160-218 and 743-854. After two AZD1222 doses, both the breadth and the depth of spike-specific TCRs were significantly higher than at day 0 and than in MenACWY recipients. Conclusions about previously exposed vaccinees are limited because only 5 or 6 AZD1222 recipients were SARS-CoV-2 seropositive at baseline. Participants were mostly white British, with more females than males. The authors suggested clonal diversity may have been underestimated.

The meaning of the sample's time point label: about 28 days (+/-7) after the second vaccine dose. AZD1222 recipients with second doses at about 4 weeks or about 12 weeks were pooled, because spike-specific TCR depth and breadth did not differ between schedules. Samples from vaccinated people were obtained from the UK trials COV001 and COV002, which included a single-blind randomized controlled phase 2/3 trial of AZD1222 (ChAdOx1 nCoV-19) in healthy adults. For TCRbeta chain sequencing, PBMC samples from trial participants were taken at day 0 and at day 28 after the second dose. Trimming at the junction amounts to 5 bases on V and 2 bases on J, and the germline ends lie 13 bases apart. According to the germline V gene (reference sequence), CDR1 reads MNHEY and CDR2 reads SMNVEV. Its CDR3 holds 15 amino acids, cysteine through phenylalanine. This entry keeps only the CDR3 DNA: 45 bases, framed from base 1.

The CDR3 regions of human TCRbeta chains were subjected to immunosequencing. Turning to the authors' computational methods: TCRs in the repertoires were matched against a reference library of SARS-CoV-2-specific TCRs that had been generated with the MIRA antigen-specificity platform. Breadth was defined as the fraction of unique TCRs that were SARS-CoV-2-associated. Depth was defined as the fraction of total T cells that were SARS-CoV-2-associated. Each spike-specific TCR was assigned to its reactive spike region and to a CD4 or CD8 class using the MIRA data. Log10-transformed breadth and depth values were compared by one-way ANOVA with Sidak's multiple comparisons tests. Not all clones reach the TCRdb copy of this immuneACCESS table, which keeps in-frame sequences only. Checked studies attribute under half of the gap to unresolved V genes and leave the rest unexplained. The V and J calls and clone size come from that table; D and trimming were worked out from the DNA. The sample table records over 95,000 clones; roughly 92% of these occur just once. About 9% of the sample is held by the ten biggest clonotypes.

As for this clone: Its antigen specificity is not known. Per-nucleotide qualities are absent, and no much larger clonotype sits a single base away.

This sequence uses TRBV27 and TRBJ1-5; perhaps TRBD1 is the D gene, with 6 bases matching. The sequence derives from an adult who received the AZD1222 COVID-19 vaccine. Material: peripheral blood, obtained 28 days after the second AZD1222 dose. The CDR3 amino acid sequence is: CASSMYRARNQPQHF. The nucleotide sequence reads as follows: TGTGCCAGCAGTATGTACAGGGCCCGCAATCAGCCCCAGCATTTT.